The entry below gives a single T cell receptor beta chain sequence along with its context. Its antigen is unidentified. This sample stems from a study of cytomegalovirus exposure and HLA in healthy donors. Study outcomes and limitations: Researchers reported from a later analysis that most CMV-associated TCR beta chains appeared HLA-restricted. Earlier analysis yielded a pattern in which most TCR beta V segments were productive about 90% or about 30% of the time. The listing of about 150 TCR beta chains classed them as cytomegalovirus-associated.

It was with 60 Vbeta and 13 Jbeta primers that the PCR ran. Generated by immunoSEQ multiplex PCR, the TCRdb table keeps only in-frame clones and is missing some. Altogether about 210,000 clones are present, over 80% being singletons, with the ten largest covering approximately 6.5%. This TCR came from a man aged 35-49 years in good health and CMV-seropositive. The sequencing input was PBMCs.

The CDR3 spells CASSLGTRTYEQYF. In DNA, the CDR3 is TGCGCCAGCAGCTTGGGGACTCGAACCTACGAGCAGTACTTC. This chain links TRBV5-1 with TRBJ2-7, with D possibly matching TRBD2 (5 bases). The V gene's germline CDR1 is SGHRS and CDR2 YFSETQ. This CDR3 contains 14 residues. Trimming took 0 bases from V and 2 from J, leaving 9 bases between them. The entire variable domain, with the rest obtained from reference TRBV5-1 and TRBJ2-7, is as follows: KAGVTQTPRYLIKTRGQQVTLSCSPISGHRSVSWYQQTPGQGLQFLFEYFSETQRNKGNFPGRFSGRQFSNSRSEMNVSTLELGDSALYLCASSLGTRTYEQYFGPGTRLTVT.